The entry that follows covers one T cell receptor (beta chain) sequence. Random hexamers primed reverse transcription of roughly 0.5 to 1 ug RNA. TCRdb passed the immunoSEQ multiplex PCR reads through MiXCR, listing each CDR3 protein once. This table holds about 300,000 distinct CDR3 sequences, 70% to 90% found once. Relapsing-remitting disease, either stable or active, was present in the treatment-naive patients who were the multiple sclerosis controls. Negative isolation was used for CD8+ and CD4+ T cells and FACS enrichment for TEMRA cells. The data stem from a study of CD8 T cells in Susac syndrome. The V gene end was trimmed by 7 bases and the J gene end by 2 bases; junction bases not matched to a gene: 10. CDR1 and CDR2 from the germline V gene are MNHEY and SVGEGT. This CDR3 contains 16 residues.

V usage is TRBV6-2 or TRBV6-3 and J usage is TRBJ2-1, with 8 bases that match TRBD2. Sequences were obtained from CD8+ T cells from PBMCs. The clonotype originates from a human donor with multiple sclerosis. CDR3 sequence: CASTHPGLAAYNEQFF. Written as DNA, the CDR3 is TGTGCCAGCACTCACCCAGGACTAGCCGCCTACAATGAGCAGTTCTTC.